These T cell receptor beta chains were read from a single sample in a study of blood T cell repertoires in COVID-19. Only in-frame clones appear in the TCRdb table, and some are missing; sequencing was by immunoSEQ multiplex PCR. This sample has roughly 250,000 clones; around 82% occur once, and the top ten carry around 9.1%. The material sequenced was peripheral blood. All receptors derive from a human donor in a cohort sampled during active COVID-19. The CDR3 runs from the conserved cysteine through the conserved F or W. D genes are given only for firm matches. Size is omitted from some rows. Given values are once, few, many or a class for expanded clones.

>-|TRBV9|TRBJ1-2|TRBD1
TGTGCCAGCAGCGTCGGACAGGGGGCAAACTATGGCTACACCTTC
CASSVGQGANYGYTF
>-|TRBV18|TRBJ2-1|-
TGTGCCAGCTCACCACCGACTAGTCGGTTCAATGAGCAGTTCTTC
CASSPPTSRFNEQFF
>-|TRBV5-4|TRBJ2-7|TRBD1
TGTGCCAGCAGCTTGGGTATGGGACAGGGCTCCTACGAGCAGTACTTC
CASSLGMGQGSYEQYF
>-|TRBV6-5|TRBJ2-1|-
TGTGCCAGCAGTAGCCCCCGAGGCAAGGATGAGCAGTTCTTC
CASSSPRGKDEQFF
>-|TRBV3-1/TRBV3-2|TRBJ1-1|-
TGTGCCAGCAGCCATAGTCCAGGGAGGCCCACTGAAGCTTTCTTT
CASSHSPGRPTEAFF
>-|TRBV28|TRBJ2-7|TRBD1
TGTGCCAGCAGTCTCCGACAGGGACAGTACTTC
CASSLRQGQYF
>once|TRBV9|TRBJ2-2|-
TGTGCCAGCAGCGTAGCCGGGAACACCGGGGAGCTGTTTTTT
CASSVAGNTGELFF
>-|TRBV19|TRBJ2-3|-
TGTGCCAGTAGTCCTCGAGGAACCACAGATACGCAGTATTTT
CASSPRGTTDTQYF
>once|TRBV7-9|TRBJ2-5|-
TGTGCCAGCAGCCTGGGAGGACAAGAGACCCAGTACTTC
CASSLGGQETQYF
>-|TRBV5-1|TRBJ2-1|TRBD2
TGCGCCAGCAGATCTTTCATCGCGACTAGCGGGGGTGAGTTCTTC
CASRSFIATSGGEFF
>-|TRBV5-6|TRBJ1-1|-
TGTGCCAGCAGCCCTCGCAGGTTGAACACTGAAGCTTTCTTT
CASSPRRLNTEAFF
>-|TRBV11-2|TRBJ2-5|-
TGTGCCAGCAGCTTAGGGGGGAGGCCGGCCCAAACGGCCCAGTACTTC
CASSLGGRPAQTAQYF
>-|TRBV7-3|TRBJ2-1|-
TGTGCCAGCAGCGCTCTTTTAGGAGGCTCCTACAATGAGCAGTTCTTC
CASSALLGGSYNEQFF
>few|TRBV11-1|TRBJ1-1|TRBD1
TGTGCCAGCTCGGTTGGACAGGGGACTGAAGCTTTCTTT
CASSVGQGTEAFF
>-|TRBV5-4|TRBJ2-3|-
TGTGCCAGCAGCTCGGAGGGTAAGGCAGATACGCAGTATTTT
CASSSEGKADTQYF
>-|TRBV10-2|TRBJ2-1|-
TGCGCCAGCAGTGATGGACTCGTAAGCTCCTACAATGAGCAGTTCTTC
CASSDGLVSSYNEQFF
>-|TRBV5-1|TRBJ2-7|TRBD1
TGCGCCAGCAGCTTGGGTTTTGGACAGGGGTACGAGCAGTACTTC
CASSLGFGQGYEQYF
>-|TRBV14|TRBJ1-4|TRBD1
TGTGCCAGCAGCCAGGGACAGGGCCGTGAAAAACTGTTTTTT
CASSQGQGREKLFF
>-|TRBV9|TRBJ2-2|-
TGTGCCAGCAGCCCCGTTGGGGGGGCGGGCACCGGGGAGCTGTTTTTT
CASSPVGGAGTGELFF
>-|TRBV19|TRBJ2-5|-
TGTGCCAGTAGTATCGGAAGTCAGGGATTAGGGAAGACCCAGTACTTC
CASSIGSQGLGKTQYF
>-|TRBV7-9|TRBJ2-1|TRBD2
TGTGCCAGCAGCGTCTTAGCGGGAGTTAATGGTGAGCAGTTCTTC
CASSVLAGVNGEQFF
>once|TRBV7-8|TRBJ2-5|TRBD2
TGTGCCAGCAGCTTTATTGGTAGCGGGGGGGAGACCCAGTACTTC
CASSFIGSGGETQYF
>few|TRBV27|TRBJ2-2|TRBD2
TGTGCCAGCAGTTTCCATGTGCAGCGGGGGAGCGGGGAGCTGTTTTTT
CASSFHVQRGSGELFF
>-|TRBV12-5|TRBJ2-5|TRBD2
TGTGCTAGTGGTTTGGCCGGGGGGTCATGGGAGACCCAGTACTTC
CASGLAGGSWETQYF
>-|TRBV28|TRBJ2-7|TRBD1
TGTGCCAGCAGTTTGATGGGGACAGGGTCCTACGAGCAGTACTTC
CASSLMGTGSYEQYF
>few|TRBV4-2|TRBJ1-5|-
TGTGCCAGCAGCCAAGAGGCAGGTAATCAGCCCCAGCATTTT
CASSQEAGNQPQHF
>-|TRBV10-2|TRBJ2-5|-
TGCGCCAGCAGTGGGAGGGAGGCCGCCCAAGAGACCCAGTACTTC
CASSGREAAQETQYF
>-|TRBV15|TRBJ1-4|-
TGTGCCACCAGCAGAGATCTTAACATAGGGGTCGAACTGTTTTTT
CATSRDLNIGVELFF
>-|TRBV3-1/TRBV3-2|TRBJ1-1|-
TGTGCCAGCAGCCAAGATCAGGGTCGTTGGACTGAAGCTTTCTTT
CASSQDQGRWTEAFF
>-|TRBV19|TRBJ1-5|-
TGTGCCAGTACCCTCCGGGGGGCTGGCAATCAGCCCCAGCATTTT
CASTLRGAGNQPQHF
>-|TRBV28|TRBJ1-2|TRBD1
TGTGCCAGCAGTTTCGGCCGGACAGGAGGCTATGGCTACACCTTC
CASSFGRTGGYGYTF
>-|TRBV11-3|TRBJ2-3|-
TGTGCCAGCACCTCGACTTCTCCTTCGGGAGCAGATACGCAGTATTTT
CASTSTSPSGADTQYF
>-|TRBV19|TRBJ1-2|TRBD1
TGTGCCAGTAGTATAGATCGGACAGGGTACTATGGCTACACCTTC
CASSIDRTGYYGYTF
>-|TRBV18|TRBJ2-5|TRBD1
TGTGCCAGCTCACCGGGACAGGGGAAAGAGACCCAGTACTTC
CASSPGQGKETQYF
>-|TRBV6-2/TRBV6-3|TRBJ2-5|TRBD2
TGTGCCAGCAGTTACATACCGACTAGCGGGAGGTGGTTACAAGAGACCCAGTACTTC
CASSYIPTSGRWLQETQYF
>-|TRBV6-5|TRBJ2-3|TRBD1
TGTGCCAGCAGTTACAGGCGCGGACAGGGTATCCATACGCAGTATTTT
CASSYRRGQGIHTQYF
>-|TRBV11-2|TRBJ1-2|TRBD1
TGTGCCAGCAGGGCGGGGACAGGGGCCATTCTTGGCTACACCTTC
CASRAGTGAILGYTF
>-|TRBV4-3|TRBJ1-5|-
TGCGCCAGCAGCCAAGTGCTCGGCAGGATTGGCAATCAGCCCCAGCATTTT
CASSQVLGRIGNQPQHF
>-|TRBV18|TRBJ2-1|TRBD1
TGTGCCAGCTCGACGACAGGGATCGATGAGCAGTTCTTC
CASSTTGIDEQFF
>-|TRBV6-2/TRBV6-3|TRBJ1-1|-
TGTGCCAGCAGTCCGCGGATAACTGCTGAAGCTTTCTTT
CASSPRITAEAFF
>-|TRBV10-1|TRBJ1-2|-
TGCGCCAGCAGTGCCCGGTCCGACTATGGCTACACCTTC
CASSARSDYGYTF
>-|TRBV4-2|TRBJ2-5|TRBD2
TGTGCCAGCAGCCAACATGGGGGGGACCCCCAAGAGACCCAGTACTTC
CASSQHGGDPQETQYF
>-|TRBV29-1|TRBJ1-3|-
TGCAGCGTTTTGGGGGCCCGGGACACTGGAAACACCATATATTTT
CSVLGARDTGNTIYF
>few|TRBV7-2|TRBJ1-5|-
TGTGCCAGCGGCGGGGAAGGTCAGCCCCAGCATTTT
CASGGEGQPQHF
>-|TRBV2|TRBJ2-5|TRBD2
TGTGCCAGCAGTTGGTCTAGCGGGGGGGAGACCCAGTACTTC
CASSWSSGGETQYF
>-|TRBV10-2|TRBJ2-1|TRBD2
TGCGCCAGCAGTGGACTAGCGGGATACAATGAGCAGTTCTTC
CASSGLAGYNEQFF
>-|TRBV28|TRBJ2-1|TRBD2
TGTGCCAGCAGTTTGGGACTAGCGGCCCTCAATGAGCAGTTCTTC
CASSLGLAALNEQFF